One and the same sample provided the 6 T cell receptor beta chains below, sequenced in a study of HIV-infected patients and healthy controls. Antiretroviral therapy had run roughly three months, about 14 weeks, before follow-up blood collection. No cell fractionation was done, so the repertoire covers all unsorted peripheral blood T cells. 450 to 600 ng RNA was reverse transcribed with alpha and beta constant-region primers. Using multiplexing indices, alpha and beta chain libraries were generated apart by chain-specific third strand synthesis. One entry per CDR3 protein, called by TCRdb with MiXCR from the 5' RACE reads. Of approximately 11,000 distinct CDR3 sequences listed, roughly 5.6% are singletons. Material: blood, obtained during antiretroviral therapy. The receptors come from an adult with HIV infection. The donor label of this sample is uncertain.

This clonotype was observed at least ten times. V and J are TRBV30 and TRBJ2-3, with a weak D call TRBD2 (5 bases). CDR3 size: 13 residues. Germline CDR1 GTSNPN, CDR2 SVGIG (reference sequence). V was shortened by 5 bases and J by 4 bases, with 13 bases between the two germline ends. CDR3 sequence (DNA): TGTGCCTGGGGCCGGGGTTTGGCAGATACGCAGTATTTT. Translating gives CAWGRGLADTQYF.

This clonotype was picked up a small number of times. The CDR3 loop is CASSSTSGSNTGELFF. CDR3 sequence (DNA): TGCGCCAGCAGCAGTACTAGCGGCTCGAACACCGGGGAGCTGTTTTTT. The chain recombines TRBV5-1 with TRBJ2-2; 8 nucleotides agree with TRBD2. CDR3 length: 16 amino acids. Losses at the gene ends were 4 bases for V and 0 bases for J; bases not matched to a gene: 5. Germline-derived CDR1 and CDR2 are SGHRS and YFSETQ.

This clonotype was counted many times. The chain carries TRBV4-2 and TRBJ2-4; D may be TRBD1 or TRBD2 (6 bases each). V was pared by 0 bases and J by 0 bases, with 9 bases between. The CDR3 covers 16 residues. Germline lookup yields CDR1 LGHNA and CDR2 YNFKEQ. In DNA, the CDR3 is TGTGCCAGCAGCCAAGAAGGGGGGATAGCCAAAAACATTCAGTACTTC. It yields the protein CASSQEGGIAKNIQYF.

This clonotype was observed many times. This rearrangement joins TRBV5-1 to TRBJ1-4; no clear D. This CDR3 has 15 residues. The germline CDR1 and CDR2 sequences are SGHRS and YFSETQ. V lost 0 bases and J 8 bases, leaving 14 bases between the germline ends. The CDR3 protein is CASSLVLSREEKLFF. The CDR3 bases are TGCGCCAGCAGCTTGGTTTTGAGTAGGGAGGAAAAACTGTTTTTT.

This clonotype was recorded many times. The gene calls are TRBV4-3 and TRBJ1-4; D remains unclear. The germline V gene has CDR1 LGHNA and CDR2 YSLEER. This CDR3 spans 15 amino acids. The V end lost 6 bases, the J end lost 3 bases, and 14 bases lay between the germline ends. In nucleotides, the CDR3 is TGCGCCAGCAGTCCTTCCGGTCAGGCTAATGAAAAACTGTTTTTT. Its protein is CASSPSGQANEKLFF.

This clonotype was recorded many times. The chain is built from TRBV27 and TRBJ1-6, with D possibly being TRBD1 (6 bases). CDR3 length: 13 amino acids. Germline V CDR1 and CDR2: MNHEY, SMNVEV (reference sequence). V lost 4 bases to trimming and J lost 7 bases, with 8 bases between them. CDR3 sequence (DNA): TGTGCCAGCAGTTCCACAGGGAATTCACCCCTCCACTTT. Translation gives CASSSTGNSPLHF.